This entry concerns a single T cell receptor (beta chain). In germline, CDR1 is SGHTA, CDR2 FQGTGA. The ends lost 6 bases at V and 4 bases at J; junction bases unmatched: 4. This CDR3 is 15 amino acids long. The primer mix had 60 Vbeta and 13 Jbeta primers. Assay used: immunoSEQ multiplex PCR; TCRdb lists only in-frame clones, some missing. The data hold 130,000 to 150,000 clones, with roughly 75% observed a single time. The record originates from a study of cytomegalovirus exposure and HLA in healthy donors. The clonotype was recovered from a man aged 30-40 years in good health and CMV-seronegative. The chain combines TRBV7-3 with TRBJ2-1; 12 positions match TRBD2. Source material: PBMCs. The CDR3 here is CASSPGLAGYNEQFF. CDR3 coding DNA: TGTGCCAGCAGTCCCGGACTAGCGGGATACAATGAGCAGTTCTTC. Based on the CDR3 plus reference TRBV7-3 and TRBJ2-1, the full variable domain is GAGVSQTPSNKVTEKGKYVELRCDPISGHTALYWYRQSLGQGPEFLIYFQGTGAADDSGLPNDRFFAVRPEGSVSTLKIQRTERGDSAVYLCASSPGLAGYNEQFFGPGTRLTVL.